These 13 T cell receptor beta chains came from one sample sequenced in a study of control samples from healthy donors and cancer patients (TCRdb year 2020). Libraries were prepared through the immunoSEQ multiplex PCR assay. The immuneACCESS repertoire file appears here via TCRdb, limited to in-frame rearrangements. These files lack a portion of the clones; in checked studies, under half of the deficit traces to unresolved V genes, and the cause of the others is not known. The sample includes more than 110,000 clones, with around nine tenths observed a single time. The ten largest clonotypes hold around 11% of the sample. Input material: blood. The source of these receptors is a man in his thirties or forties in good health.

The rearrangement links TRBV2 to TRBJ2-3; 7 bases align to TRBD2. V gave up 0 bases and J gave up 2 bases; unmatched junction bases: 8. CDR1 and CDR2 (germline): SNHLY, FYNNEI. There are 17 residues in the CDR3. Here the CDR3 DNA reads TGTGCCAGCAGTGAAGCGCGTTTGACTAGCTTCACAGATACGCAGTATTTT. Protein sequence: CASSEARLTSFTDTQYF.

The CDR3, as DNA: TGTGCCAGTAGTACAATCGGACTAGCGGGAGGTTCTGAGCAGTTCTTC. It is translated as CASSTIGLAGGSEQFF. The J gene is TRBJ2-1, the V gene TRBV19; 14 nucleotides agree with TRBD2. CDR1 is LNHDA, CDR2 SQIVND, per germline (reference sequence). With 4 bases clipped from V and 9 bases from J, the junction kept 8 bases outside the gene matches. The CDR3 is made up of 16 amino acids.

This clone showed up just once. The V call is TRBV2, the J call TRBJ2-3; TRBD2 agrees at 13 bases. The CDR3 is made up of 16 amino acids. Germline lookup yields CDR1 SNHLY and CDR2 FYNNEI. V shed 8 bases, J shed 5 bases, and the junction held 10 bases outside the gene matches. DNA of the CDR3: TGTGCCAGCGGACGGACTAGCGGGGGACAGGGAGATACGCAGTATTTT. Residues: CASGRTSGGQGDTQYF.

This chain joins TRBV7-9 and TRBJ1-1; no clear D. V shed 1 base and J shed 2 bases, with 17 bases lying between them. The CDR3 spans 17 residues. The germline V gene encodes CDR1 SEHNR and CDR2 FQNEAQ (reference sequence). As DNA, the CDR3 is TGTGCCAGCAGCTTAGATCTGGCAGTCGAGTTAAACACTGAAGCTTTCTTT. Its translation: CASSLDLAVELNTEAFF.

The rearrangement joins TRBV27 to TRBJ1-1; 9 nucleotides agree with TRBD1. Germline V gene sequence: CDR1 MNHEY, CDR2 SMNVEV (reference sequence). Unmatched junction bases numbered 6, after V lost 5 bases and J lost 5 bases. CDR3 length equals 14 residues. The CDR3 bases are TGTGCCAGCAGTCACGGGACAGGGTGGACTGAAGCTTTCTTT. It translates to CASSHGTGWTEAFF.

The rearrangement links TRBV4-2 to TRBJ2-1; 9 positions match TRBD1. The germline V gene encodes CDR1 LGHNA and CDR2 YNFKEQ. Trimming took 1 base from V and 3 from J; bases not matched to a gene: 7. The CDR3 sequence is 17 residues long. The CDR3 is CASSQVSGTGFYNEQFF. The CDR3 nucleotides are TGTGCCAGCAGCCAAGTTTCAGGGACAGGGTTCTACAATGAGCAGTTCTTC.

This sequence joins TRBV10-2 and TRBJ2-7; 7 bases align to TRBD1. The germline CDR1 and CDR2 sequences are WSHSY and SAAADI. The V gene end was trimmed by 3 bases and the J gene end by 6 bases; junction bases not matched to a gene: 8. This CDR3 region has 14 residues. In nucleotides, the CDR3 is TGCGCCAGCAGTGAATCGACAGGGATTCTCGAGCAGTACTTC. Protein product: CASSESTGILEQYF.

This chain uses TRBV14 with TRBJ2-2; D is undetermined. V was shortened by 1 base and J by 5 bases, with 8 bases between the two germline ends. The CDR3 totals 14 residues. Germline V gene lookup returns CDR1 SGHDN and CDR2 FVKESK. The CDR3: CASSQVPLTGELFF. DNA for the CDR3: TGTGCCAGCAGCCAAGTCCCCCTTACCGGGGAGCTGTTTTTT.

The chain uses TRBV29-1 and TRBJ2-7; 7 bases match TRBD1. The germline gives CDR1 SQVTM, CDR2 ANQGSEA. This CDR3 contains 12 residues. With 5 bases clipped from V and 2 bases from J, the junction kept 3 bases outside the gene matches. The CDR3 is CSVTGTAYEQYF. In DNA, the CDR3 is TGCAGCGTTACCGGGACAGCCTACGAGCAGTACTTC.

The V gene is TRBV11-3, the J gene TRBJ2-1; 11 bases agree with TRBD2. With 10 bases clipped from V and 12 bases from J, the junction kept 8 bases outside the gene matches. Germline CDR1 is SGHNT and CDR2 is YENEEA. The CDR3 covers 12 residues. DNA for the CDR3: TGTGCCACGGGGACTAGCGGTACCCCGCAGTTCTTC. It encodes CATGTSGTPQFF.

In its sample, this clone was seen a few times. J is TRBJ1-1 and V is TRBV7-2; D call uncertain. Trimming left V 1 base short and J 5 bases short, with 14 bases between. Germline CDR1 is SGHTA and CDR2 is FQGNSA. The CDR3 has 15 amino acids. Here the CDR3 reads CASSLVPGSHTEAFF. CDR3 nucleotides: TGTGCCAGCAGCTTAGTACCAGGCTCCCATACTGAAGCTTTCTTT.

The J gene is TRBJ1-1, the V gene TRBV28; TRBD1 is a possible D gene (5 bases). This CDR3 has 14 amino acids. Germline CDR1 MDHEN, CDR2 SYDVKM. The germline V and J ends were trimmed by 9 bases and 3 bases, with 17 bases remaining between them. The CDR3 loop is CASIGAGEDTEAFF. The CDR3 DNA is TGTGCCAGTATCGGGGCCGGGGAGGACACTGAAGCTTTCTTT.

Turning to this clone: Different DNA sequences within this sample yield the same CDR3. V usage is TRBV27 and J usage is TRBJ1-6; D remains unclear. CDR3 length: 12 amino acids. Deletions cut 5 bases from V and 5 bases from J, with 4 bases between. CDR1 is MNHEY and CDR2 is SMNVEV in the germline V gene (reference sequence). For the CDR3, the DNA is TGTGCCAGCAGTCTGAATAATTCACCCCTCCACTTT. Translated: CASSLNNSPLHF.